A selection of T cell receptor beta chains follows, all from one sample in a study of neoadjuvant anti-PD-1 for oral cavity cancer. The method was immunoSEQ multiplex PCR; TCRdb's version includes in-frame clones alone and lacks a portion of them. The table lists around 13,000 clones, around two thirds of them singletons. This specimen consisted of PBMCs, obtained before nivolumab (anti-PD-1) treatment. Receptors originate from a person between 40 and 79 years old with oral cavity squamous cell carcinoma. Both conserved end residues are part of each CDR3. The D gene is left open where the match is weak. Some rows mark clone size as missing; the rest say once, few, many or name a class of expanded clone.

D gene: TRBD2; J gene: TRBJ2-1; V gene: TRBV7-8; clone size: -; CDR3 DNA: TGTGCCAGCAGCCAAAACCGACTAGCGGGAAGTATCGATGAGCAGTTCTTC; CDR3 protein: CASSQNRLAGSIDEQFF
D gene: -; J gene: TRBJ2-7; V gene: TRBV15; clone size: few; CDR3 DNA: TGTGCCACCAGCAGGGATAACTCCTACGAGCAGTACTTC; CDR3 protein: CATSRDNSYEQYF
D gene: -; J gene: TRBJ1-4; V gene: TRBV5-1; clone size: once; CDR3 DNA: TGCGCCAGCAGCGGGGCGGGAGCCCCAGGGGAAAAACTGTTTTTT; CDR3 protein: CASSGAGAPGEKLFF
D gene: -; J gene: TRBJ2-3; V gene: TRBV29-1; clone size: -; CDR3 DNA: TGCGGGACAACTAGCACAGATACGCAGTATTTT; CDR3 protein: CGTTSTDTQYF
D gene: TRBD1; J gene: TRBJ1-2; V gene: TRBV18; clone size: -; CDR3 DNA: TGTGCCAGCTCACCAGGGGGGGACAGGAACTATGGCTACACCTTC; CDR3 protein: CASSPGGDRNYGYTF
D gene: TRBD2; J gene: TRBJ2-3; V gene: TRBV6-5; clone size: once; CDR3 DNA: TGTGACATTCCGGGACTAGCGGGAGCAATTCCCCGTTTT; CDR3 protein: CDIPGLAGAIPRF
D gene: TRBD1; J gene: TRBJ1-1; V gene: TRBV19; clone size: -; CDR3 DNA: TGTGCCAGTAGTGGACAGGGATGGACTGAAGCTTTCTTT; CDR3 protein: CASSGQGWTEAFF
D gene: -; J gene: TRBJ1-5; V gene: TRBV7-2; clone size: -; CDR3 DNA: TGTGCCAGCAGCTTAACTCCGGTCCTCCTTAGCGGCAATCAGCCCCAGCATTTT; CDR3 protein: CASSLTPVLLSGNQPQHF
D gene: -; J gene: TRBJ2-2; V gene: TRBV5-4; clone size: few; CDR3 DNA: TGTGCCAGCAGCTCCGATCCCAGGGGGGACACCGGGGAGCTGTTTTTT; CDR3 protein: CASSSDPRGDTGELFF